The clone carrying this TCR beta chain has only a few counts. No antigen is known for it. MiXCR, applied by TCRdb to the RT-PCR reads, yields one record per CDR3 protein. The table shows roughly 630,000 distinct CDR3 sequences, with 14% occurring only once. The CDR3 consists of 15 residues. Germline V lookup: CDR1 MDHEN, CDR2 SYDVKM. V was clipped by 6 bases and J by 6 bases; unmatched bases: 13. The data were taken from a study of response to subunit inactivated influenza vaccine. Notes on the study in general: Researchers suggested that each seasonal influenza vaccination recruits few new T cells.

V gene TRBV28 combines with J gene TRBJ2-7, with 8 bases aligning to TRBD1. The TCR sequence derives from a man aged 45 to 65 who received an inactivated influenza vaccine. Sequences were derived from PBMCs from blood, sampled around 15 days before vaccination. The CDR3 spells CASSTRIRGLSEQYF. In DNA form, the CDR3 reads TGTGCCAGCAGCACACGAATCAGGGGGCTTAGCGAGCAGTACTTC.